The rows below give T cell receptor beta chains drawn from one sample of a study of shared clonotypes between healthy human individuals. Generated by immunoSEQ multiplex PCR, the TCRdb table keeps only in-frame clones and is missing some. The sample includes around 2.5 million clones, 80% to 95% of them seen just once. Source material: naive CD4+ T cells from PBMCs. The source is a man aged 18-30 years in good health. Some clones in this sample may be carry-over from other donors' samples. CDR3s include the opening cysteine and the closing phenylalanine or tryptophan. A D gene is named only where the DNA matches it firmly. The size field is filled for only some rows; it gives once, few, many or a size class.

.,.,TRBV7-9,TRBJ1-2,TGTGCCAGCAGCGCCAGGAACGCCATTACAGGTTCCGATGGCTACACCTTC,CASSARNAITGSDGYTF
.,.,TRBV7-2,TRBJ2-7,TGTGCCAGCAGCTTAGGGGCTGGAGCCTCCTACGAGCAGTACTTC,CASSLGAGASYEQYF
.,.,TRBV19,TRBJ2-1,TGTGCCAGTAGTCCCAGGGCAGCTTACAATGAGCAGTTCTTC,CASSPRAAYNEQFF
.,.,TRBV29-1,TRBJ2-1,TGCAGCGTTGTAGTCGGGGGGCGATACAATGAGCAGTTCTTC,CSVVVGGRYNEQFF
.,once,TRBV7-9,TRBJ1-6,TGTGCCAGCAGCTTTCTGGAATTGGGCTCACCCCTCCACTTT,CASSFLELGSPLHF
.,once,TRBV27,TRBJ1-1,TGTGCCAGCAGTTTCCAGGGCAAAGGAGCTGAAGCTTTCTTT,CASSFQGKGAEAFF
TRBD1,.,TRBV5-1,TRBJ2-2,TGCGCCAGCAGCGCGGGGACAGGGGGCCTCACCGGGGAGCTGTTTTTT,CASSAGTGGLTGELFF
.,.,TRBV6-5,TRBJ1-6,TGTGCCAGCAGTACGACTAGGCAATATTCACCCCTCCACTTT,CASSTTRQYSPLHF
.,.,TRBV19,TRBJ1-2,TGTGCCAGTAGTAGGGCCGGACAGTCTAGCCCCAACTATGGCTACACCTTC,CASSRAGQSSPNYGYTF
.,.,TRBV5-1,TRBJ1-3,TGCGCCAGCAGCTTGGGTGGCGACTCTGGAAACACCATATATTTT,CASSLGGDSGNTIYF
.,.,TRBV11-2,TRBJ1-1,TGTGCCAGCAGCTTAGTATCCGGGGTCCAAGGGATCACGACAGCTTTCTTT,CASSLVSGVQGITTAFF
TRBD2,.,TRBV7-3,TRBJ2-7,TGTGCCAGCAGCCCCTTAATAGCGGGAGTCCCCTACGAGCAGTACTTC,CASSPLIAGVPYEQYF
TRBD1,.,TRBV7-9,TRBJ2-1,TGTGCCAGCACAACATTGGGACAGGGCGACAATGAGCAGTTCTTC,CASTTLGQGDNEQFF
.,.,TRBV7-3,TRBJ2-6,TGTGCCAGCAGCGAGACAGGTTTTCTCTCTGGGGCCAACGTCCTGACTTTC,CASSETGFLSGANVLTF
.,.,TRBV18,TRBJ2-3,TGTGCCAGCTCAGTTTACACAGATACGCAGTATTTT,CASSVYTDTQYF
TRBD2,.,TRBV28,TRBJ2-1,TGTGCCAGCAGGAGGACTAGCGGGAGGATCGATGAGCAGTTCTTC,CASRRTSGRIDEQFF
.,.,TRBV7-2,TRBJ2-7,TGTGCCAGCAGCTTAGGACGGAGTCTCGAGCAGTACTTC,CASSLGRSLEQYF
TRBD2,.,TRBV18,TRBJ2-7,TGTGCCAGCTCACCACTCGCGGGAGGGCCCTACGAGCAGTACTTC,CASSPLAGGPYEQYF
.,.,TRBV18,TRBJ1-3,TGTGCCAGCTCACCACCGGGTCGGGGCTCTGGAAACACCATATATTTT,CASSPPGRGSGNTIYF
TRBD2,.,TRBV18,TRBJ2-6,TGTGCCAGCTCCAATCAAGGACTAGCGGCCTCTGGGGCCAACGTCCTGACTTTC,CASSNQGLAASGANVLTF
.,.,TRBV4-2,TRBJ2-2,TGTGCCAGCAGCCAAGGACAATCGAACACCGGGGAGCTGTTTTTT,CASSQGQSNTGELFF
.,.,TRBV4-3,TRBJ2-7,TGCGCCAGCAGCCAAGGTCGGCCGTCGTACGAGCAGTACTTC,CASSQGRPSYEQYF
.,.,TRBV29-1,TRBJ2-2,TGCAGCGTTGAGCGAACCGGGGAGCTGTTTTTT,CSVERTGELFF
.,few,TRBV6-4,TRBJ1-1,TGTGCCAGCAGTGAGACGCGGAACACTGAAGCTTTCTTT,CASSETRNTEAFF
.,once,TRBV7-8,TRBJ1-3,TGTGCCAGCAGCTTAGTAGGAAACACCATATATTTT,CASSLVGNTIYF
TRBD1,.,TRBV7-9,TRBJ2-5,TGTGCCACCCAATTAGGGGGCAAGGAGACCCAGTACTTC,CATQLGGKETQYF
.,once,TRBV11-2,TRBJ2-7,TGTGCCAGCAGCTTAGTCCAGGGGCCCTACGAGCAGTACTTC,CASSLVQGPYEQYF
.,.,TRBV28,TRBJ1-5,TGTGCCAGCAGTTTCCCAGGATCGGGATATAGCAATCAGCCCCAGCATTTT,CASSFPGSGYSNQPQHF
.,.,TRBV30,TRBJ2-3,TGTGCCTGGAACCTAGCTGGCACAGATACGCAGTATTTT,CAWNLAGTDTQYF
.,.,TRBV7-2,TRBJ2-5,TGTGCCAGCAGCTTAAGGACCGGGGAGACCCAGTACTTC,CASSLRTGETQYF
TRBD1,.,TRBV27,TRBJ1-1,TGTGCCAGCAGAGACAGGGGGGCCGGCACTGAAGCTTTCTTT,CASRDRGAGTEAFF